This is a list of T cell receptor beta chains from one sample in a study of liver allograft versus peripheral blood T cells. Each CDR3 protein gets one entry after TCRdb re-called the reads with MiXCR. The sample consists of a few thousand distinct CDR3 sequences, 14% of them appearing once. The receptors stem from a human patient who had a liver transplant. Some of the T cells may derive from the graft donor. Each CDR3 is given with its conserved first and last residue. A D gene is named only where the DNA matches it firmly. Expanded clones are given a class, and other clones once, few, many or no size at all.

CASSLGGDYEQYF | TGTGCCAGCAGCTTAGGTGGCGATTACGAGCAGTACTTC | TRBJ2-7 | - | TRBV11-3 | -
CASSLVGGPYNEQFF | TGTGCCAGCAGCTTGGTGGGAGGCCCTTACAATGAGCAGTTCTTC | TRBJ2-1 | - | TRBV5-4 | -
CASSYSSGKNQPQHF | TGTGCCAGCAGTTACTCGAGTGGGAAAAATCAGCCCCAGCATTTT | TRBJ1-5 | - | TRBV6-5 | medium-sized
CASSPGPPTSGANVLTF | TGTGCCAGCTCACCTGGTCCACCAACCTCTGGGGCCAACGTCCTGACTTTC | TRBJ2-6 | - | TRBV18 | medium-sized
CSAHRGLGQPQHF | TGCAGTGCTCACAGGGGGCTCGGACAGCCCCAGCATTTT | TRBJ1-5 | TRBD1 | TRBV20-1 | few
CASRRGSGANVLTF | TGTGCCAGCCGAAGGGGCTCTGGGGCCAACGTCCTGACTTTC | TRBJ2-6 | - | TRBV19 | medium-sized
CSAGPSGSSTDTQYF | TGCAGTGCTGGGCCTAGCGGGAGTTCTACAGATACGCAGTATTTT | TRBJ2-3 | TRBD2 | TRBV20-1 | many
CASSLVGGGRTGEKLFF | TGTGCCAGCAGCTTAGTGGGCGGGGGGAGGACAGGAGAAAAACTGTTTTTT | TRBJ1-4 | TRBD1 | TRBV7-2 | medium-sized
CASTLGNYLYEQYF | TGTGCCAGCACCTTAGGGAACTACCTCTACGAGCAGTACTTC | TRBJ2-7 | - | TRBV6-2/TRBV6-3 | medium-sized
CASSSGRQDTEAFF | TGTGCCAGCAGCTCGGGACGGCAGGACACTGAAGCTTTCTTT | TRBJ1-1 | - | TRBV11-2 | -
CASSLPYLNDRVFF | TGTGCCAGCAGCTTACCATACCTAAACGACAGGGTCTTCTTC | TRBJ1-2 | TRBD1 | TRBV5-6 | medium-sized
CATSREGETGKHEQYF | TGTGCCACCAGCAGAGAGGGAGAAACAGGTAAACACGAGCAGTACTTC | TRBJ2-7 | - | TRBV15 | medium-sized
CASRHYRDWNTEAFF | TGTGCCAGTAGGCACTACCGGGACTGGAACACTGAAGCTTTCTTT | TRBJ1-1 | - | TRBV19 | large
CSARLRPVSPLHF | TGCAGTGCTAGATTAAGGCCCGTTTCACCCCTCCACTTT | TRBJ1-6 | - | TRBV20-1 | few
CSAEAFSGSSYEQYF | TGCAGTGCCGAAGCCTTTAGCGGGAGCTCCTACGAGCAGTACTTC | TRBJ2-7 | TRBD2 | TRBV20-1 | few